These 15 T cell receptor beta chains share one sample of origin, sequenced in a study of shared clonotypes between healthy human individuals. Sequencing used immunoSEQ multiplex PCR; TCRdb keeps in-frame clones, though not all of them. The table includes around 1,900,000 clones, 80% to 95% detected once. The naive CD8 fraction comprised CD45RO-negative cells positively selected for CCR7 and excluded terminally differentiated effector memory CD45RA+ cells. Sample: naive CD8+ T cells from PBMCs. Receptors originate from a man aged 18 to 29 in good health. Some clones in this sample may be carry-over from other donors' samples.

This chain connects TRBV28 to TRBJ2-4; a possible D gene is TRBD2 (6 bases). CDR1 MDHEN and CDR2 SYDVKM come from the germline V gene. The CDR3 is 15 amino acids. V was pared by 3 bases and J by 0 bases, with 9 bases between. This CDR3 reads CASSLRGLAKNIQYF. CDR3 nucleotides: TGTGCCAGCAGTTTGCGGGGCCTAGCCAAAAACATTCAGTACTTC.

The rearrangement joins TRBV7-9 to TRBJ2-1; D remains ambiguous. The V end was cut by 3 bases, the J end by 3 bases, with 9 bases between. The CDR3 loop spans 14 amino acids. Per the germline V gene, CDR1 is SEHNR and CDR2 is FQNEAQ (reference sequence). Here the CDR3 DNA reads TGTGCCAGCAGCTTTGAAGAGCTCTACAATGAGCAGTTCTTC. Amino acid sequence: CASSFEELYNEQFF. The variable domain in full, completed from reference TRBV7-9 and TRBJ2-1, reads DTGVSQNPRHKITKRGQNVTFRCDPISEHNRLYWYRQTLGQGPEFLTYFQNEAQLEKSRLLSDRFSAERPKGSFSTLEIQRTEQGDSAMYLCASSFEELYNEQFFGPGTRLTVL.

The rearrangement uses TRBV25-1 and TRBJ1-1, with D unresolved. The V gene lost 2 bases and the J gene lost 11 bases, with 15 bases spanning the gap. Germline V gives CDR1 MGHDK, CDR2 SYGVNS. The length of the CDR3 is 13 residues. In nucleotides, the CDR3 is TGTGCCAGCAGTGAAGAGGTGGACGGGGAGGCTTTCTTT. Translating it yields CASSEEVDGEAFF.

The chain links TRBV27 to TRBJ2-7; no reliable D call. This CDR3 region has 16 residues. The V end was cut by 3 bases, the J end by 0 bases, with 15 bases between. CDR1 MNHEY and CDR2 SMNVEV come from the germline V gene (reference sequence). CDR3 coding DNA: TGTGCCAGCAGTTTTCGGCAGGAGTTCCCCTCCTACGAGCAGTACTTC. This codes for CASSFRQEFPSYEQYF.

This chain uses TRBV28 with TRBJ1-1; D unclear. The CDR3 has 13 residues. The germline V gene has CDR1 MDHEN and CDR2 SYDVKM. V shed 4 bases and J shed 4 bases, with 10 bases lying between them. The CDR3 spells CASSYVRGTEAFF. The CDR3 bases are TGTGCCAGCAGTTATGTCCGGGGCACTGAAGCTTTCTTT.

The genes are TRBV27 and TRBJ2-7; 13 nucleotides line up with TRBD2. V shed 6 bases, J shed 9 bases, and the junction held 14 bases outside the gene matches. CDR3 length: 16 amino acids. The V gene's germline CDR1 is MNHEY and CDR2 SMNVEV (reference sequence). This CDR3 is CASSFLLAGGPQGQYF. Written as DNA, the CDR3 is TGTGCCAGCAGCTTCCTACTAGCGGGAGGGCCACAGGGGCAGTACTTC.

Concerning this clone itself: Other DNA sequences in this specimen translate into the identical CDR3. The chain combines TRBV27 with TRBJ1-1; 10 nucleotides agree with TRBD1. The CDR3 covers 14 residues. CDR1 and CDR2 from the germline V gene are MNHEY and SMNVEV (reference sequence). J was trimmed by 5 bases and V by 5 bases; bases with no gene match: 5. This CDR3 is CASSPGTGVTEAFF. CDR3 in DNA: TGTGCCAGCAGTCCCGGGACAGGGGTTACTGAAGCTTTCTTT.

The chain is built from TRBV29-1 and TRBJ2-3, with 11 bases lining up with TRBD2. In germline, CDR1 is SQVTM, CDR2 ANQGSEA. The CDR3 loop spans 17 amino acids. With V trimmed by 1 base and J by 6 bases, 12 bases remained unmatched. Written as DNA, the CDR3 is TGCAGCGTTGAAGGGTCTAGCGGGAGGCGGTTCGGGGATACGCAGTATTTT. Its translation is CSVEGSSGRRFGDTQYF.

The chain carries TRBV2 and TRBJ1-1; D unresolved. Looked up from germline, CDR1 is SNHLY and CDR2 is FYNNEI. The CDR3 is 10 amino acids. V was shortened by 7 bases and J by 2 bases, with 2 bases between the two germline ends. CDR3 coding DNA: TGTGCCAGCATTAACACTGAAGCTTTCTTT. Translation gives CASINTEAFF. The full variable domain, completed using reference TRBV2 and TRBJ1-1, is EPEVTQTPSHQVTQMGQEVILRCVPISNHLYFYWYRQILGQKVEFLVSFYNNEISEKSEIFDDQFSVERPDGSNFTLKIRSTKLEDSAMYFCASINTEAFFGQGTRLTVV.

Notes on this clone: The same CDR3 arises from other DNA sequences in this sample as well. This chain connects TRBV5-6 to TRBJ1-2, with D possibly matching TRBD1 (6 bases). Germline CDR1 SGHDT, CDR2 YYEEEE. This CDR3 comprises 15 residues. Trimming removed 4 bases from V and 4 bases from J, with 17 bases in between. The CDR3 region is CASSLETGGSYGYTF. The CDR3 coding sequence is TGTGCCAGCAGCCTAGAGACAGGTGGCTCCTATGGCTACACCTTC. The full variable domain, rest sourced from reference TRBV5-6 and TRBJ1-2, is DAGVTQSPTHLIKTRGQQVTLRCSPKSGHDTVSWYQQALGQGPQFIFQYYEEEERQRGNFPDRFSGHQFPNYSSELNVNALLLGDSALYLCASSLETGGSYGYTFGSGTRLTVV.

This clone appeared once. This sequence joins TRBV19 and TRBJ2-5, with D possibly TRBD1 on 5 matching bases. V was shortened by 2 bases and J by 5 bases, with 15 bases between the two germline ends. The CDR3 consists of 15 residues. In germline, CDR1 is LNHDA, CDR2 SQIVND (reference sequence). The CDR3 DNA reads as TGTGCCAGTAGTATAATCTACAGGAATGCGGAGACCCAGTACTTC. Its protein is CASSIIYRNAETQYF.

The gene calls are TRBV7-9 and TRBJ1-5, with 7 bases identical to TRBD1. Germline loops: CDR1 SEHNR, CDR2 FQNEAQ (reference sequence). V shed 5 bases, J shed 1 base, and the junction held 5 bases outside the gene matches. The CDR3 covers 15 residues. The CDR3 DNA sequence: TGTGCCAGCAGCGCGGGACAGACGAGCAATCAGCCCCAGCATTTT. Translating gives CASSAGQTSNQPQHF.

Notes on this clone: The sample has other DNA sequences that encode this CDR3 too. CDR3 sequence: CASSPPGQGGETQYF. The CDR3 DNA sequence: TGTGCCAGCAGTCCCCCCGGACAGGGAGGAGAGACCCAGTACTTC. The chain recombines TRBV28 with TRBJ2-5; TRBD1 agrees at 8 bases. After removal of 5 bases from V and 4 bases from J, the junction contained 9 bases not matched to a gene. This CDR3 has 15 amino acids. Looked up from germline, CDR1 is MDHEN and CDR2 is SYDVKM. The full variable domain, in which reference TRBV28 and TRBJ2-5 provide the parts outside the CDR3, is DVKVTQSSRYLVKRTGEKVFLECVQDMDHENMFWYRQDPGLGLRLIYFSYDVKMKEKGDIPEGYSVSREKKERFSLILESASTNQTSMYLCASSPPGQGGETQYFGPGTRLLVL.

The J gene is TRBJ2-5, the V gene TRBV14; 8 nucleotides match TRBD2. This CDR3 comprises 14 residues. CDR1 is SGHDN, CDR2 FVKESK, per germline. Losses at the gene ends were 4 bases for V and 4 bases for J; bases not matched to a gene: 5. The DNA for the CDR3 is TGTGCCAGCAGCCGACTAGCGAGTCCAGAGACCCAGTACTTC. It translates to CASSRLASPETQYF.

Of note for this clone: Other nucleotide sequences in the sample specify the same CDR3. The rearrangement links TRBV27 to TRBJ1-2; 8 nucleotides line up with TRBD1. Per germline, CDR1 MNHEY and CDR2 SMNVEV (reference sequence). This CDR3 has 13 residues. V dropped 6 bases and J dropped 5; count of bases not matched to a gene: 5. The CDR3 sequence is CASSPGGAYGYTF. The DNA of the CDR3 is TGTGCCAGCAGCCCAGGGGGCGCATATGGCTACACCTTC.